This T cell receptor (beta chain) was recorded in a study of CD8 T cells in Susac syndrome. The CDR3 covers 18 residues. V lost 3 bases and J 2 bases, leaving 20 bases between the germline ends. CDR1 is LNHDA and CDR2 is SQIVND in the germline V gene (reference sequence). A quantity of about 0.5 to 1 ug RNA underwent reverse transcription using random hexamers. MiXCR was run by TCRdb on the immunoSEQ multiplex PCR reads, yielding one entry per CDR3 protein. Here the sample spans about 150,000 distinct CDR3 sequences, approximately 96% being singletons. The receptor's source is a human donor with Susac syndrome. Sequenced sample: CD4+ T cells from PBMCs. V is TRBV19 and J is TRBJ1-5, with D possibly TRBD1 on 5 matching bases. The CDR3 here is CASSILPVSGLRNQPQHF. CDR3 nucleotide sequence: TGTGCCAGTAGTATCCTCCCGGTATCAGGGCTGCGCAATCAGCCCCAGCATTTT.